This T cell receptor (beta chain) was captured in a study of T cells after posttransplantation cyclophosphamide. Overall study findings and caveats: After PTCy, TRB diversity resembled that of CNI/methotrexate controls.

Notes on this clone: Its specificity is not known.

Germline trimming cut 4 bases from V and 0 bases from J; bases unmatched to any gene: 6. The CDR3 is 16 amino acids. Germline V gives CDR1 LNHNV, CDR2 YYDKDF (reference sequence). Only in-frame clones appear in the TCRdb table, and some are missing; sequencing was by immunoSEQ multiplex PCR. This repertoire shows roughly 12,000 clones, roughly 2% found once; its top ten account for 15% to 17%. A marrow graft followed busulfan-fludarabine conditioning, with cyclophosphamide on days +3 and +4. The clonotype originates from a male patient between 25 and 39 years old who received an allogeneic stem cell transplant from a related donor, was CMV-positive, and had no GVHD. Some T cells here may be from the graft donor. This sequence joins TRBV15 and TRBJ1-3, with 7 bases fitting TRBD1. Material: PBMCs, obtained after allogeneic stem cell transplant with posttransplant cyclophosphamide. CDR3 sequence reads: CATSTGGLYSGNTIYF. The CDR3 DNA is TGTGCCACCAGCACAGGGGGTCTTTACTCTGGAAACACCATATATTTT.